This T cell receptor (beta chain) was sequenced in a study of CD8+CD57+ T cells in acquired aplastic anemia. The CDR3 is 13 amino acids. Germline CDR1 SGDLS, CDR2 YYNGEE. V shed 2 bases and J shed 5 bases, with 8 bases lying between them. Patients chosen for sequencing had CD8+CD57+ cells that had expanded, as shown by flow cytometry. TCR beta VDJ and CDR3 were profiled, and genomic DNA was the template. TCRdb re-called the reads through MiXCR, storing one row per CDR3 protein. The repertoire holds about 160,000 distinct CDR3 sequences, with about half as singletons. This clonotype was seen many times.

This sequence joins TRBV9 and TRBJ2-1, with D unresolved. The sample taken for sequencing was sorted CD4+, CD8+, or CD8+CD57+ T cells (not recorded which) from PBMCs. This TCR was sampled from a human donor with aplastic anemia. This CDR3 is CASSVSPDNEQFF. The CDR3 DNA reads TGTGCCAGCAGCGTCTCCCCGGACAATGAGCAGTTCTTC.